A single sample is the source of the 25 T cell receptor beta chains below, sequenced in a study of OX40 agonist ivuxolimab in advanced cancers. Sequencing used immunoSEQ multiplex PCR; TCRdb keeps in-frame clones, though not all of them. The sample lists roughly 81,000 clones; 88% were seen once. The material sequenced was CD4+ or CD8+ T cells sorted from blood, taken in a trial of the OX40 agonist ivuxolimab. These receptors were taken from an adult with an advanced solid tumor such as melanoma, head and neck, liver or kidney cancer.

In its sample, this clone was seen once. The J gene is TRBJ2-7, the V gene TRBV29-1; D is unclear. The V end lost 5 bases, the J end lost 3 bases, and 8 bases lay between the germline ends. Germline-derived CDR1 and CDR2 are SQVTM and ANQGSEA. The CDR3 runs to 11 residues. Written as DNA, the CDR3 is TGCAGCGTTACGGAGAACTACGAGCAGTACTTC. Protein product: CSVTENYEQYF.

The rearrangement uses TRBV2 and TRBJ2-7; no reliable D call. Trimming took 2 bases from V and 4 from J, leaving 15 bases between them. CDR3 length: 15 amino acids. Germline values: CDR1 SNHLY, CDR2 FYNNEI. The DNA for the CDR3 is TGTGCCAGCAGTGAATCCGCTACCCTCAAATACGAGCAGTACTTC. The encoded protein is CASSESATLKYEQYF.

The chain couples TRBV18 to TRBJ1-1; 9 bases match TRBD1. With V trimmed by 3 bases and J by 1 base, 0 bases remained unmatched. This CDR3 has 14 amino acids. Germline-derived CDR1 and CDR2 are KGHSH and LQKENI. CDR3 region: CASSPDRGNTEAFF. The CDR3 DNA reads as TGTGCCAGCTCACCGGACAGGGGGAACACTGAAGCTTTCTTT.

CDR3 sequence reads: CASSPRDRVTGELFF. CDR3 coding DNA: TGCGCCAGCAGCCCTAGGGACAGGGTAACCGGGGAGCTGTTTTTT. This chain joins TRBV5-1 and TRBJ2-2, with 9 bases aligning to TRBD1. Germline-derived CDR1 and CDR2 are SGHRS and YFSETQ. V dropped 4 bases and J dropped 5; count of bases not matched to a gene: 6. The CDR3 spans 15 residues. Filled out from reference TRBV5-1 and TRBJ2-2, the complete variable domain reads KAGVTQTPRYLIKTRGQQVTLSCSPISGHRSVSWYQQTPGQGLQFLFEYFSETQRNKGNFPGRFSGRQFSNSRSEMNVSTLELGDSALYLCASSPRDRVTGELFFGEGSRLTVL.

The DNA of the CDR3 is TGTGCCAGCAGCTTCGGGCCACAGACCTACAATGAGCAGTTCTTC. Translation gives CASSFGPQTYNEQFF. The chain links TRBV7-6 to TRBJ2-1; no clear D. Germline V gene lookup returns CDR1 SGHVS and CDR2 FNYEAQ. The CDR3 consists of 15 residues. With 3 bases removed from V and 2 bases from J, the gap between germline ends came to 11 bases.

Concerning this clone itself: Other DNA variants within this sample encode the same CDR3. The chain has TRBV5-1 and TRBJ2-5, with D perhaps matching TRBD1 (7 bases). In germline, CDR1 is SGHRS, CDR2 YFSETQ. There are 14 residues in the CDR3. Trimming left V 0 bases short and J 5 bases short, with 11 bases between. In nucleotides, the CDR3 is TGCGCCAGCAGCTTGGGTCAGGGGGGTGAGACCCAGTACTTC. Its protein is CASSLGQGGETQYF.

The chain has TRBV5-1 and TRBJ1-1; possible D gene TRBD1, 5 bases. This CDR3 spans 15 amino acids. The V gene's germline CDR1 is SGHRS and CDR2 YFSETQ. The V and J ends lost 4 bases and 5 bases respectively, with 18 bases between them. In DNA form, the CDR3 reads TGCGCCAGCAGCCTTAATCTCAGGGTAGGGACTGAAGCTTTCTTT. This translates into CASSLNLRVGTEAFF.

This rearrangement joins TRBV6-6 to TRBJ1-4, with D possibly TRBD1 on 5 matching bases. Trimming removed 7 bases from V and 8 bases from J, with 17 bases in between. The CDR3 is made up of 14 amino acids. Germline assignment: CDR1 MNHNY and CDR2 SVGAGI (reference sequence). The CDR3 nucleotides are TGTGCCAGCACGGGAACAGGAGAGAAGGAAAAACTGTTTTTT. Translated: CASTGTGEKEKLFF.

The chain recombines TRBV4-1 with TRBJ2-4; the D is unclear. The germline V gene has CDR1 MGHRA and CDR2 YSYEKL. The ends were cut back, 1 base at V and 7 bases at J, with 17 bases in the middle. This CDR3 comprises 16 residues. DNA of the CDR3: TGCGCCAGCAGCCAAGTCGCACAGCTCTTTGGTAACATTCAGTACTTC. The encoded protein is CASSQVAQLFGNIQYF.

The rearrangement uses TRBV11-2 and TRBJ1-2; the D is unclear. The CDR3 is made up of 19 amino acids. The V gene lost 0 bases and the J gene lost 2 bases, with 22 bases spanning the gap. Per germline, CDR1 SGHAT and CDR2 FQNNGV. This CDR3 reads CASSLDPLSTRAVNYGYTF. The CDR3 DNA follows: TGTGCCAGCAGCTTAGACCCCCTATCAACGAGGGCAGTAAACTATGGCTACACCTTC.

This sequence joins TRBV7-2 and TRBJ2-7; 8 nucleotides match TRBD1. CDR1 and CDR2 (germline): SGHTA, FQGNSA. The ends lost 5 bases at V and 4 bases at J; junction bases unmatched: 10. The CDR3 is 15 residues long. CDR3 protein: CASSPRNRGAYEQYF. In DNA, the CDR3 is TGTGCCAGCAGCCCGCGGAACAGGGGGGCTTACGAGCAGTACTTC.

The chain combines TRBV7-2 with TRBJ2-4; TRBD2 might be the D (7 bases). Deletions cut 5 bases from V and 14 bases from J, with 16 bases between. Germline values: CDR1 SGHTA, CDR2 FQGNSA. This CDR3 region has 12 residues. The CDR3 sequence is CASSNHRAGEYF. The CDR3 DNA sequence: TGTGCCAGCAGCAACCACAGGGCGGGGGAGTACTTC.

The J gene is TRBJ1-1, the V gene TRBV5-6; D is ambiguous. The germline V gene encodes CDR1 SGHDT and CDR2 YYEEEE. V lost 7 bases to trimming and J lost 1 base, with 17 bases between them. The CDR3 is 15 residues long. CDR3 DNA: TGTGCCAGCTACCACCTATGGAGAAGGAACACTGAAGCTTTCTTT. Amino acids: CASYHLWRRNTEAFF.

This clone was counted a single time. The V call is TRBV7-9, the J call TRBJ2-1; 8 positions agree with TRBD1. Germline V CDR1 and CDR2: SEHNR, FQNEAQ (reference sequence). V lost 1 base to trimming and J lost 7 bases; unmatched junction nucleotides: 6. This CDR3 is 15 amino acids long. CDR3 sequence reads: CASSLGDRGSNEQFF. CDR3 sequence (DNA): TGTGCCAGCAGCTTAGGCGACAGGGGATCGAATGAGCAGTTCTTC.

The chain recombines TRBV5-1 with TRBJ2-1, with 11 bases identical to TRBD1. J gave up 9 bases and V 4 bases, and 12 bases lay outside the gene matches. Germline V gene data show CDR1 as SGHRS and CDR2 as YFSETQ. This CDR3 contains 16 residues. The CDR3 region has the DNA TGCGCCAGCAGCCCAAGCCTTTCCGGGACAGGGGGTGAGCAGTTCTTC. Protein: CASSPSLSGTGGEQFF.

The V call is TRBV14, the J call TRBJ2-6; the D call may be TRBD1 or TRBD2 (5 bases each). Looked up from germline, CDR1 is SGHDN and CDR2 is FVKESK. Trimming shortened V by 4 bases and J by 1 base, and 17 bases separated the two germline ends. CDR3 length equals 18 residues. The CDR3 reads CASSPVWGMASGANVLTF. The CDR3 region has the DNA TGTGCCAGCAGCCCCGTCTGGGGGATGGCTTCTGGGGCCAACGTCCTGACTTTC.

The rearrangement links TRBV5-1 to TRBJ2-1, with a possible D match to TRBD2 (7 bases). From germline, CDR1 is SGHRS and CDR2 YFSETQ. The ends were cut back, 4 bases at V and 9 bases at J, with 20 bases in the middle. There are 15 residues in the CDR3. The CDR3, as DNA: TGCGCCAGCAGCCCCCCCCTGGGGGGGCAAAGTGAGCAGTTCTTC. This codes for CASSPPLGGQSEQFF.

The chain carries TRBV5-4 and TRBJ2-7; TRBD1 aligns across 8 bases. The CDR3 consists of 15 residues. The ends lost 2 bases at V and 1 base at J; junction bases unmatched: 5. The germline CDR1 and CDR2 sequences are SGHNT and YYREEE (reference sequence). CDR3 protein: CASSLKTGESYEQYF. The CDR3 nucleotides are TGTGCCAGCAGCTTAAAGACAGGGGAGTCCTACGAGCAGTACTTC.

The chain combines TRBV4-3 with TRBJ1-2; 9 bases map to TRBD1. CDR3 length: 15 amino acids. Trimming removed 4 bases from V and 4 bases from J; junction bases left unmatched: 7. Germline loops: CDR1 LGHNA, CDR2 YSLEER. CDR3 protein: CASSPRTGEIYGYTF. Here the CDR3 DNA reads TGCGCCAGCAGCCCCAGGACAGGGGAGATCTATGGCTACACCTTC.

The chain employs TRBV10-3 and TRBJ2-7, with 14 bases that match TRBD2. There are 16 residues in the CDR3. J was trimmed by 1 base and V by 6 bases; bases with no gene match: 5. Germline CDR1 is ENHRY and CDR2 is SYGVKD. The CDR3, as DNA: TGTGCCATCAGATCGACTAGCGGGGGGGGATCCTACGAGCAGTACTTC. Translated: CAIRSTSGGGSYEQYF.

Here the CDR3 DNA reads TGTGCCAGCTCACCTCGACAGACTGTAGCAACTAATGAAAAACTGTTTTTT. This translates into CASSPRQTVATNEKLFF. The chain links TRBV18 to TRBJ1-4; D is possibly TRBD1 (5 bases). Trimming took 3 bases from V and 0 from J, leaving 14 bases between them. CDR1 is KGHSH, CDR2 LQKENI, per germline. CDR3 length: 17 amino acids.

V gene TRBV19 combines with J gene TRBJ1-3; the D gene is possibly TRBD1 (5 bases). The V gene's germline CDR1 is LNHDA and CDR2 SQIVND (reference sequence). CDR3 length: 13 amino acids. Trimming pared 5 bases from V and 5 bases from J, leaving 10 bases between. CDR3 sequence reads: CASSARQRNTIYF. The CDR3 DNA reads as TGTGCCAGTAGTGCTCGACAGCGAAACACCATATATTTT.

The chain has TRBV4-3 and TRBJ2-3; possibly TRBD2 for D (5 bases). The CDR3 totals 15 residues. Germline CDR1 reads LGHNA; CDR2 reads YSLEER. Trimming removed 3 bases at V and 1 base at J, with 11 bases between. CDR3: CASSQTTRGTDTQYF. The CDR3 nucleotides are TGCGCCAGCAGCCAGACGACGCGGGGCACAGATACGCAGTATTTT.

The chain employs TRBV6-4 and TRBJ1-3; perhaps TRBD1 as D (5 bases). V gave up 5 bases and J gave up 5 bases, with 10 bases separating them. The CDR3 extends over 13 amino acids. Germline V gene sequence: CDR1 MRHNA, CDR2 SNTAGT. CDR3 in amino acids: CASSSGRRNTIYF. The CDR3 region has the DNA TGTGCCAGCAGTTCGGGACGGAGAAACACCATATATTTT.

This clone has more than one count but fewer than ten. This rearrangement joins TRBV4-2 to TRBJ1-1; D remains unclear. This CDR3 is 14 amino acids long. CDR1 and CDR2 (germline): LGHNA, YNFKEQ. V lost 4 bases to trimming and J lost 3 bases, with 12 bases between them. The CDR3 is CASSRVADHTEAFF. In DNA, the CDR3 is TGTGCCAGCAGCCGAGTGGCTGACCACACTGAAGCTTTCTTT.